Included here is one T cell receptor beta chain sequence, with context. The antigen is undetermined. The data stem from a study of T cell repertoires and HLA-DP antigens. Study-wide results and limits: Against one allele, clones undetected before culture averaged about 34%; against the other, 50.6%.

Per the germline V gene, CDR1 is SNHLY and CDR2 is FYNNEI. The CDR3 is 13 amino acids. Some clones are missing from TCRdb's copy, which holds only in-frame ones; the method was immunoSEQ multiplex PCR. The sample yields approximately 90,000 clones, around nine tenths seen once. The chain recombines TRBV2 with TRBJ2-5; 7 nucleotides line up with TRBD1. Near its end, the DNA agrees better with TRBJ2-7, so the J call may be wrong. Sequencing used CD4+ T cells from PBMCs. This TCR was recovered from a man between 45 and 60 years old in good health and CMV-seronegative. CDR3 amino acids: CASKQGTAYEQYF. The DNA of the CDR3 is TGTGCCAGTAAACAGGGGACCGCCTACGAGCAGTACTTC.